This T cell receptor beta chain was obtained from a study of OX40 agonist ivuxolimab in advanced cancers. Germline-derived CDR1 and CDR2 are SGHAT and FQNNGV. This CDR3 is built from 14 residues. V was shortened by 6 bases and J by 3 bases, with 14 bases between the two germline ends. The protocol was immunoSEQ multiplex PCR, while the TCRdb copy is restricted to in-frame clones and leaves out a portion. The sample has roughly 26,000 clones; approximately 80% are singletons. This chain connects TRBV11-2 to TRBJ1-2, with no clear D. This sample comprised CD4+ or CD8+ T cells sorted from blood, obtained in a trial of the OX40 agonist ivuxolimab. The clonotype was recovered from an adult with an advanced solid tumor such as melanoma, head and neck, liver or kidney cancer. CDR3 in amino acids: CASRRALMDYGYTF. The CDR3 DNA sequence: TGTGCCAGCAGGAGGGCGCTGATGGACTATGGCTACACCTTC.